The 22 T cell receptor beta chains given below trace back to one sample, sequenced in a study of blood T cell repertoires in COVID-19. TCRdb keeps only in-frame clones here, not all; method: immunoSEQ multiplex PCR. The sample includes about 400,000 clones, 88% of them seen just once. Sequenced input: PBMCs or T cells enriched from blood (not recorded which). Receptors originate from a woman aged 25 to 39 with acute COVID-19.

This chain joins TRBV2 and TRBJ2-2, with 7 nucleotides matching TRBD1. Trimming cost V 5 bases and J 1 base; bases outside gene matches: 10. The CDR3 totals 17 residues. Germline lookup yields CDR1 SNHLY and CDR2 FYNNEI. CDR3 nucleotide sequence: TGTGCCAGCAGTCCAGTAAGGGGGCGACAGAACACCGGGGAGCTGTTTTTT. Translated, it gives CASSPVRGRQNTGELFF.

This clone was observed a single time. The chain couples TRBV12-5 to TRBJ1-1, with D unclear. The CDR3 totals 15 residues. Germline assignment: CDR1 LGHNT and CDR2 FRNRAP. V was clipped by 0 bases and J by 1 base, with 9 bases between them. CDR3 sequence: CASGLVHAGNTEAFF. CDR3 nucleotides: TGTGCTAGTGGTTTGGTACATGCAGGGAACACTGAAGCTTTCTTT.

This chain joins TRBV6-1 and TRBJ1-2; 8 bases line up with TRBD1. The CDR3 totals 15 residues. Germline V gene lookup returns CDR1 MNHNS and CDR2 SASEGT. Unmatched junction bases numbered 12, after V lost 5 bases and J lost 7 bases. CDR3 amino acids: CASSPAIQGESGYTF. DNA of the CDR3: TGTGCCAGCAGTCCCGCCATACAGGGGGAATCTGGCTACACCTTC.

This rearrangement joins TRBV11-3 to TRBJ2-7; TRBD1 matches 7 bases. The CDR3 covers 13 residues. The germline CDR1 and CDR2 sequences are SGHNT and YENEEA. The junction had 3 bases not matched to a gene; V was cut back by 1 base and J by 6 bases. CDR3 coding DNA: TGTGCCAGCAGCTTAGGGAAGGGGGCCGAGCAGTACTTC. It specifies CASSLGKGAEQYF.

In this sample, this clone turned up a few times. The V and J genes are TRBV10-1 and TRBJ1-5; TRBD1 matches 7 bases. After removal of 4 bases from V and 0 bases from J, the junction contained 9 bases not matched to a gene. Germline V gene data show CDR1 as WNHNN and CDR2 as SYGVQD (reference sequence). This CDR3 has 17 amino acids. CDR3 sequence reads: CASSVPYRGDSNQPQHF. CDR3 in DNA: TGCGCCAGCAGTGTTCCCTACAGGGGCGATAGCAATCAGCCCCAGCATTTT.

The chain has TRBV4-1 and TRBJ2-2; D possibly corresponds to TRBD1 (6 bases). The V gene lost 8 bases and the J gene lost 0 bases, with 16 bases spanning the gap. Germline lookup yields CDR1 MGHRA and CDR2 YSYEKL. The CDR3 has 16 residues. The CDR3 region is CASDATGTTNTGELFF. Here the CDR3 DNA reads TGCGCCAGCGATGCTACCGGGACAACGAACACCGGGGAGCTGTTTTTT.

CDR3 nucleotide sequence: TGTGCCAGCAGCCCGACAGAGGATAAGAACACTGAAGCTTTCTTT. It codes for CASSPTEDKNTEAFF. This chain links TRBV13 with TRBJ1-1, with D perhaps TRBD1 (5 bases). Trimming cost V 5 bases and J 1 base, with 14 bases left between them. This CDR3 is built from 15 residues. The germline V gene encodes CDR1 PRHDT and CDR2 FYEKMQ (reference sequence). The full variable domain, its missing parts supplied by reference TRBV13 and TRBJ1-1, is AAGVIQSPRHLIKEKRETATLKCYPIPRHDTVYWYQQGPGQDPQFLISFYEKMQSDKGSIPDRFSAQQFSDYHSELNMSSLELGDSALYFCASSPTEDKNTEAFFGQGTRLTVV.

The chain joins TRBV4-3 to TRBJ2-7; D perhaps matches TRBD2 (5 bases). The CDR3 is made up of 15 amino acids. V dropped 0 bases and J dropped 6 bases, with 15 bases sitting between them. Germline values: CDR1 LGHNA, CDR2 YSLEER. CDR3 sequence (DNA): TGCGCCAGCAGCCAAGATCCCCTAGCTGGGCGCGAGCAGTACTTC. The encoded protein is CASSQDPLAGREQYF.

This sequence joins TRBV18 and TRBJ2-7, with 11 bases matching TRBD1. The CDR3 loop spans 15 amino acids. Germline CDR1 and CDR2: KGHSH and LQKENI. The J segment lost 2 bases and the V segment lost 3 bases, leaving 3 bases of the junction unmatched. The CDR3 is CASSPGQGGPYEQYF. Written as DNA, the CDR3 is TGTGCCAGCTCACCGGGACAGGGGGGCCCCTACGAGCAGTACTTC.

The CDR3: CASSFSGHYNEQFF. The CDR3 DNA follows: TGTGCCAGCAGTTTCTCGGGACACTACAATGAGCAGTTCTTC. The rearrangement joins TRBV28 to TRBJ2-1; tentatively, D is TRBD1 (6 bases). CDR3 length: 14 residues. Trimming took off 3 bases at V and 3 bases at J, with 9 bases between the two ends. Germline-derived CDR1 and CDR2 are MDHEN and SYDVKM.

The chain is built from TRBV24-1 and TRBJ2-1; 13 bases map to TRBD2. CDR1 KGHDR and CDR2 SFDVKD come from the germline V gene. Trimming took 7 bases from V and 7 from J; bases not matched to a gene: 6. CDR3 length: 15 residues. CDR3 protein: CATSPGTSGANEQFF. In DNA, the CDR3 is TGTGCCACCAGCCCCGGGACTAGCGGGGCTAATGAGCAGTTCTTC.

This rearrangement joins TRBV4-3 to TRBJ1-5, with D unresolved. The germline CDR1 and CDR2 sequences are LGHNA and YSLEER. The CDR3 has 17 amino acids. Trimming left V 0 bases short and J 2 bases short, with 14 bases between. CDR3 DNA sequence: TGCGCCAGCAGCCAAGATTTCCAGCGGGCAGGCAATCAGCCCCAGCATTTT. Protein sequence: CASSQDFQRAGNQPQHF.

A single count supports this clone. This chain uses TRBV30 with TRBJ1-1; no definite D call. The CDR3 sequence is 13 residues long. Trimming cost V 1 base and J 0 bases, with 6 bases left between them. CDR1 is GTSNPN, CDR2 SVGIG, per germline (reference sequence). Written as DNA, the CDR3 is TGTGCCTGGAGTGGGTCAGTGAACACTGAAGCTTTCTTT. This translates into CAWSGSVNTEAFF.

The rearrangement links TRBV3-1 (or the pseudogene TRBV3-2) to TRBJ2-7, with unresolved D. V lost 3 bases to trimming and J lost 2 bases, with 8 bases between them. The CDR3 covers 13 residues. Germline assignment: CDR1 LGHDT and CDR2 YNNKEL (reference sequence). The CDR3 loop reads CASSQAVTYEQYF. The DNA for the CDR3 is TGTGCCAGCAGCCAGGCAGTAACCTACGAGCAGTACTTC.

The rearrangement links TRBV2 to TRBJ1-5, with 7 bases fitting TRBD1. Germline loops: CDR1 SNHLY, CDR2 FYNNEI. The CDR3 extends over 15 amino acids. V was clipped by 6 bases and J by 2 bases; unmatched bases: 7. The DNA of the CDR3 is TGTGCCAGCAGGCCAGGGGGATTTCGCAATCAGCCCCAGCATTTT. Amino acid sequence: CASRPGGFRNQPQHF.

The genes are TRBV27 and TRBJ1-1, with D maybe TRBD1 (5 bases). Looked up from germline, CDR1 is MNHEY and CDR2 is SMNVEV (reference sequence). V was cut by 3 bases and J by 1 base, with 9 bases left in between. The CDR3 extends over 14 amino acids. In DNA form, the CDR3 reads TGTGCCAGCAGTTTCGGCCAGGGGAACACTGAAGCTTTCTTT. It encodes CASSFGQGNTEAFF.

The chain links TRBV30 to TRBJ2-7; D is ambiguous. Germline CDR1 GTSNPN, CDR2 SVGIG (reference sequence). CDR3 length: 12 amino acids. The germline V and J ends were trimmed by 0 bases and 3 bases, with 6 bases remaining between them. The CDR3 sequence is CAWSVQYYEQYF. The CDR3 nucleotides are TGTGCCTGGAGTGTACAATACTACGAGCAGTACTTC.

The chain is built from TRBV10-2 and TRBJ2-1; 10 bases fit TRBD2. This CDR3 is built from 14 residues. CDR1 and CDR2 (germline): WSHSY, SAAADI. V was pared by 4 bases and J by 4 bases, with 1 base of the junction left unmatched. The CDR3 DNA is TGCGCCAGCAGTGGACTAGCGGGTTACAATGAGCAGTTCTTC. Translation: CASSGLAGYNEQFF.

The chain couples TRBV30 to TRBJ2-1; 14 nucleotides align to TRBD2. Trimming at V came to 2 bases and at J to 8 bases, leaving 5 bases not matched to a gene. The CDR3 sequence is 15 residues long. Germline V lookup: CDR1 GTSNPN, CDR2 SVGIG (reference sequence). In nucleotides, the CDR3 is TGTGCCTGGAGTAGGGGACTAGCGGGGGTCCATGAGCAGTTCTTC. It translates to CAWSRGLAGVHEQFF.

The genes are TRBV4-2 and TRBJ2-1; D gene uncertain. The CDR3 contains 12 residues. V shed 3 bases and J shed 6 bases, with 6 bases lying between them. Germline values: CDR1 LGHNA, CDR2 YNFKEQ. This chain's CDR3 is CASSQAGNEQFF. CDR3 coding DNA: TGTGCCAGCAGCCAGGCAGGCAATGAGCAGTTCTTC.

This clone was observed a few times. The rearrangement joins TRBV6-5 to TRBJ1-6; unclear D gene. Germline V CDR1 and CDR2: MNHEY, SVGAGI. CDR3 size: 13 residues. The V and J ends lost 6 bases and 6 bases respectively, with 9 bases between them. The CDR3 DNA sequence: TGTGCCAGCAGCGGGAAACTTAATTCACCCCTCCACTTT. Translated, it gives CASSGKLNSPLHF.

V is TRBV21-1 and J is TRBJ2-2; the D call of TRBD2 is as the table states it, not checked on the DNA. TRBV21-1 is recorded as a pseudogene. The CDR3 loop spans 16 amino acids. The CDR3 loop is CASRRKLEANTGELFF. The DNA for the CDR3 is TGTGCCAGCCGAAGAAAACTCGAAGCGAACACCGGGGAGCTGTTTTTT.